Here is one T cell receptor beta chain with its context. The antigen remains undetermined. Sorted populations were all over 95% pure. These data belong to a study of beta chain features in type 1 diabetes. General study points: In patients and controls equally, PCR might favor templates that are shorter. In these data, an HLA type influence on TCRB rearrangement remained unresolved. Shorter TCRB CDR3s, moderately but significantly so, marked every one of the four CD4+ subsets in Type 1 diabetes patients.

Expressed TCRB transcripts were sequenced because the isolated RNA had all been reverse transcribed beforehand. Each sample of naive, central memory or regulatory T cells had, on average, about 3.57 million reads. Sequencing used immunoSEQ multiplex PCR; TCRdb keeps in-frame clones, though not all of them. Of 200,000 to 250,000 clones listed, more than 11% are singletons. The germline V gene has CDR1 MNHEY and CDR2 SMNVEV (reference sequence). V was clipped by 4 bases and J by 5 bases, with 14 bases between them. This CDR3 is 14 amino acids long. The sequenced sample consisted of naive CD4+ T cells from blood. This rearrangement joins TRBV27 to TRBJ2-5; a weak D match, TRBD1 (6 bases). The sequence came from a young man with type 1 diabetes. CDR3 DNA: TGTGCCAGCAGTTCCGGACAGTGGAGGGAGACCCAGTACTTC. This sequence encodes CASSSGQWRETQYF.